Below are 22 T cell receptor beta chains sequenced from a single sample in a study of cytomegalovirus exposure and HLA in healthy donors. PCR used 60 Vbeta primers and 13 Jbeta primers. The assay was immunoSEQ multiplex PCR, and TCRdb's table has in-frame clones only and misses some. This table has 150,000 to 200,000 clones, under 85% appearing once. The sample consisted of PBMCs. These receptors were collected from a woman aged 30 to 39 in good health and CMV-seronegative.

The gene calls are TRBV29-1 and TRBJ2-5; D possibly corresponds to TRBD2 (6 bases). The germline V gene has CDR1 SQVTM and CDR2 ANQGSEA. V lost 5 bases, J lost 2 bases, and 9 bases lay in between. The CDR3 length is 12 residues. The CDR3 nucleotides are TGCAGCGTTACGGGGGATCAAGAGACCCAGTACTTC. Protein: CSVTGDQETQYF.

V and J are TRBV7-9 and TRBJ1-4; 9 positions agree with TRBD1. Germline lookup yields CDR1 SEHNR and CDR2 FQNEAQ (reference sequence). The CDR3 runs 16 residues. Trimming at V came to 5 bases and at J to 5 bases, leaving 9 bases not matched to a gene. CDR3 amino acids: CASSLVLGQGNEKLFF. CDR3 bases: TGTGCCAGCAGCCTGGTACTAGGACAGGGGAATGAAAAACTGTTTTTT.

The V gene is TRBV5-4, the J gene TRBJ1-4; 11 nucleotides agree with TRBD1. This CDR3 has 15 amino acids. Unmatched junction bases numbered 2, after V lost 0 bases and J lost 7 bases. Germline V lookup: CDR1 SGHNT, CDR2 YYREEE (reference sequence). This chain's CDR3 is CASSLAGTGGEKLFF. The CDR3 nucleotides are TGTGCCAGCAGCTTGGCCGGGACAGGGGGTGAAAAACTGTTTTTT. Together with reference TRBV5-4 and TRBJ1-4, the CDR3 gives the full variable domain: ETGVTQSPTHLIKTRGQQVTLRCSSQSGHNTVSWYQQALGQGPQFIFQYYREEENGRGNFPPRFSGLQFPNYSSELNVNALELDDSALYLCASSLAGTGGEKLFFGSGTQLSVL.

This chain joins TRBV19 and TRBJ1-2, with 10 bases fitting TRBD1. Germline loops: CDR1 LNHDA, CDR2 SQIVND (reference sequence). The CDR3 extends over 13 amino acids. Trimming removed 6 bases from V and 6 bases from J; junction bases left unmatched: 4. The CDR3 coding sequence is TGTGCCAGTAGCCCGGACAGGGGGAATGGCTACACCTTC. Translation: CASSPDRGNGYTF.

The CDR3 spells CASSFTTYQPQHF. The DNA of the CDR3 is TGTGCCAGCAGCTTTACCACTTATCAGCCCCAGCATTTT. This chain links TRBV7-2 with TRBJ1-5; no reliable D call. The V end was cut by 3 bases, the J end by 5 bases, with 8 bases between. Looked up from germline, CDR1 is SGHTA and CDR2 is FQGNSA. The CDR3 spans 13 residues.

This clone was recorded once. V gene TRBV4-1 combines with J gene TRBJ1-6, with 7 bases fitting TRBD1. The length of the CDR3 is 15 residues. Germline assignment: CDR1 MGHRA and CDR2 YSYEKL. Trimming removed 2 bases from V and 8 bases from J; junction bases left unmatched: 6. The CDR3 reads CASSQFGTVYSPLHF. The DNA of the CDR3 is TGCGCCAGCAGCCAATTCGGGACAGTCTATTCACCCCTCCACTTT.

J is TRBJ2-7 and V is TRBV29-1; the D gene is possibly TRBD2 (5 bases). Germline values: CDR1 SQVTM, CDR2 ANQGSEA. This CDR3 contains 13 residues. The V end lost 7 bases, the J end lost 3 bases, and 16 bases lay between the germline ends. As DNA, the CDR3 is TGCAGCGCCGGCGCGGGTTATAGCTACGAGCAGTACTTC. Translating it yields CSAGAGYSYEQYF.

The rearrangement joins TRBV5-8 to TRBJ2-2; a possible D gene is TRBD1 (5 bases). V lost 3 bases to trimming and J lost 3 bases, with 15 bases between them. The CDR3 covers 16 residues. The germline V gene has CDR1 SGHTS and CDR2 YDEGEE. As DNA, the CDR3 is TGTGCCAGCAGCTATCTATGGGGCCCGGACACCGGGGAGCTGTTTTTT. It encodes CASSYLWGPDTGELFF.

This rearrangement joins TRBV19 to TRBJ1-6; a possible D gene is TRBD1 (6 bases). Per the germline V gene, CDR1 is LNHDA and CDR2 is SQIVND (reference sequence). Trimming removed 2 bases at V and 6 bases at J, with 17 bases between. CDR3 length equals 17 residues. The DNA of the CDR3 is TGTGCCAGTAGTATATCCGCGGGAGGGGGGAGTAATTCACCCCTCCACTTT. Protein: CASSISAGGGSNSPLHF. Looking up the rest from reference TRBV19 and TRBJ1-6 gives the full variable domain: DGGITQSPKYLFRKEGQNVTLSCEQNLNHDAMYWYRQDPGQGLRLIYYSQIVNDFQKGDIAEGYSVSREKKESFPLTVTSAQKNPTAFYLCASSISAGGGSNSPLHFGNGTRLTVT.

The V and J genes are TRBV9 and TRBJ1-1; 7 positions agree with TRBD1. Germline trimming cut 4 bases from V and 4 bases from J; bases unmatched to any gene: 13. This CDR3 region has 16 residues. Germline V gene lookup returns CDR1 SGDLS and CDR2 YYNGEE. The CDR3 DNA sequence: TGTGCCAGCAGCATAGCCCCGGGACAGCCAGTCACTGAAGCTTTCTTT. Amino acids: CASSIAPGQPVTEAFF.

This clone was observed a single time. The chain carries TRBV9 and TRBJ1-1; possibly TRBD1 for D (5 bases). The V end lost 2 bases, the J end lost 3 bases, and 14 bases lay between the germline ends. The CDR3 is 15 residues long. Germline assignment: CDR1 SGDLS and CDR2 YYNGEE. CDR3 protein: CASSVADDRDTEAFF. DNA of the CDR3: TGTGCCAGCAGCGTCGCGGATGACAGAGACACTGAAGCTTTCTTT.

J is TRBJ1-6 and V is TRBV12-1; the DNA was not compared with TRBD1, the D call given in the table. TRBV12-1 is termed a pseudogene. The CDR3 runs to 20 residues. CDR3 nucleotides: TGTGCCAGCAGCTTATGCGTTGGTGTGGGTGGGACAGGGGGAAATTCACCCCTCCACTTT. Its translation is CASSLCVGVGGTGGNSPLHF.

The chain links TRBV5-1 to TRBJ2-1, with 11 bases matching TRBD2. The CDR3 length is 17 residues. The J segment lost 4 bases and the V segment lost 0 bases, leaving 6 bases of the junction unmatched. Per the germline V gene, CDR1 is SGHRS and CDR2 is YFSETQ. The CDR3 loop reads CASSLAPGTSGYNEQFF. In DNA form, the CDR3 reads TGCGCCAGCAGCTTGGCTCCAGGGACTAGCGGTTACAATGAGCAGTTCTTC.

Here the CDR3 reads CASAQIGGAGQETQYF. The CDR3 bases are TGTGCCAGCGCCCAAATCGGGGGGGCAGGGCAAGAGACCCAGTACTTC. This chain joins TRBV19 and TRBJ2-5, with 8 positions matching TRBD2. V gave up 9 bases and J gave up 2 bases; unmatched junction bases: 14. This CDR3 has 16 amino acids. Germline V gives CDR1 LNHDA, CDR2 SQIVND (reference sequence).

This chain connects TRBV30 to TRBJ1-2, with TRBD1 matching over 7 bases. V lost 1 base, J lost 6 bases, and 5 bases stayed unmatched. Germline-derived CDR1 and CDR2 are GTSNPN and SVGIG (reference sequence). The CDR3 loop spans 13 amino acids. The CDR3 DNA follows: TGTGCCTGGAGTGCCGTTCAGGGGGATGGCTACACCTTC. The encoded protein is CAWSAVQGDGYTF. Drawing the rest from reference TRBV30 and TRBJ1-2, the complete variable domain is SQTIHQWPATLVQPVGSPLSLECTVEGTSNPNLYWYRQAAGRGLQLLFYSVGIGQISSEVPQNLSASRPQDRQFILSSKKLLLSDSGFYLCAWSAVQGDGYTFGSGTRLTVV.

The chain recombines TRBV29-1 with TRBJ1-4; the match to TRBD1 covers 9 bases. The junction had 8 bases not matched to a gene; V was cut back by 4 bases and J by 8 bases. Germline lookup yields CDR1 SQVTM and CDR2 ANQGSEA. The CDR3 is made up of 14 amino acids. The CDR3 DNA is TGCAGCGTTGCGGTGGGGACAGGGAAAGAAAAACTGTTTTTT. This encodes CSVAVGTGKEKLFF.

The V and J genes are TRBV6-6 and TRBJ1-1; D unclear. The ends were cut back, 7 bases at V and 11 bases at J, with 20 bases in the middle. Per germline, CDR1 MNHNY and CDR2 SVGAGI (reference sequence). The CDR3 has 13 residues. The CDR3, as DNA: TGTGCCAGCACCTCCGGGGATTTAAGGAGGGCTTTCTTT. Amino acid sequence: CASTSGDLRRAFF.

The J gene is TRBJ1-5, the V gene TRBV5-6; TRBD1 aligns across 7 bases. This CDR3 has 17 residues. Per the germline V gene, CDR1 is SGHDT and CDR2 is YYEEEE. With V trimmed by 3 bases and J by 2 bases, 11 bases remained unmatched. The CDR3 is CASSSNRGSSGNQPQHF. The DNA for the CDR3 is TGTGCCAGCAGCTCGAACAGGGGCTCGTCGGGCAATCAGCCCCAGCATTTT.

This clone was seen a single time. The chain employs TRBV5-4 and TRBJ2-5, with D possibly matching TRBD1 (8 bases). The V gene lost 4 bases and the J gene lost 5 bases, with 24 bases spanning the gap. The CDR3 totals 17 residues. The germline gives CDR1 SGHNT, CDR2 YYREEE (reference sequence). As DNA, the CDR3 is TGTGCCAGCAGCCTACCCACAGGGGGAGGGCGTAAGGAGACCCAGTACTTC. This sequence encodes CASSLPTGGGRKETQYF. Using reference TRBV5-4 and TRBJ2-5 for the parts outside the CDR3, the full variable domain is ETGVTQSPTHLIKTRGQQVTLRCSSQSGHNTVSWYQQALGQGPQFIFQYYREEENGRGNFPPRFSGLQFPNYSSELNVNALELDDSALYLCASSLPTGGGRKETQYFGPGTRLLVL.

This clone was seen a handful of times. This chain links TRBV5-4 with TRBJ1-1, with 8 bases lining up with TRBD1. Trimming at V came to 4 bases and at J to 11 bases, leaving 10 bases not matched to a gene. CDR3 length equals 13 residues. CDR1 is SGHNT, CDR2 YYREEE, per germline (reference sequence). The DNA of the CDR3 is TGTGCCAGCAGCCATCCGCAGGGGGCTAGGGCTTTCTTT. Translating gives CASSHPQGARAFF.

The chain recombines TRBV10-3 with TRBJ1-4; the match to TRBD1 covers 7 bases. CDR3 length equals 15 residues. Per the germline V gene, CDR1 is ENHRY and CDR2 is SYGVKD. The junction had 5 bases not matched to a gene; V was cut back by 2 bases and J by 5 bases. Written as DNA, the CDR3 is TGTGCCATCAGTGAGAGCAGGGGGACAAATGAAAAACTGTTTTTT. The encoded protein is CAISESRGTNEKLFF.

For this clone: Other nucleotide sequences in the sample specify the same CDR3. The rearrangement uses TRBV30 and TRBJ2-2; D not resolved. Germline V CDR1 and CDR2: GTSNPN, SVGIG (reference sequence). V lost 2 bases and J 9 bases, leaving 7 bases between the germline ends. The CDR3 spans 11 residues. The CDR3, as DNA: TGTGCCTGGAGTCCTACTCGGGAGCTGTTTTTT. It translates to CAWSPTRELFF.